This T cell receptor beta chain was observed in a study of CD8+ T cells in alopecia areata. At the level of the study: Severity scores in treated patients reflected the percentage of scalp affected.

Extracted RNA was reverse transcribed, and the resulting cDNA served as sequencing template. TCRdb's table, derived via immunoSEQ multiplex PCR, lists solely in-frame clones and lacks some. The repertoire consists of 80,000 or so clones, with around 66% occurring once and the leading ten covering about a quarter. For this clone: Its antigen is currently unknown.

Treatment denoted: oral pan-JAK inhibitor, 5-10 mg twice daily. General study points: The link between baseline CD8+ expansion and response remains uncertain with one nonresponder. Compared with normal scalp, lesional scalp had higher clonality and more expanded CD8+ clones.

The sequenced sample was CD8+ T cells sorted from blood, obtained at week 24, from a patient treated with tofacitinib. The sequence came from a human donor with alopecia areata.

The CDR3 region has the DNA TGTGCCACCAGGCGGACAGGGATTCGCAATGAGCAGTTCTTC. Residues: CATRRTGIRNEQFF. The chain links TRBV15 to TRBJ2-1, with TRBD1 matching over 8 bases. J gave up 6 bases and V 6 bases, and 7 bases lay outside the gene matches. This CDR3 has 14 residues. The germline V gene encodes CDR1 LNHNV and CDR2 YYDKDF (reference sequence).